This entry describes one TCR beta chain. Its antigen is as yet unknown. CDR1 and CDR2 (germline): SEHNR, FQNEAQ (reference sequence). V lost 3 bases and J 3 bases, leaving 17 bases between the germline ends. There are 16 residues in the CDR3. TCR beta CDR3 region amplification was performed from RNA transcripts. HTBI primers were employed in a first-round RT-PCR of the TCR CDR3. TCRdb passed the multiplex PCR reads through MiXCR, listing each CDR3 protein once. The data show about 270,000 distinct CDR3 sequences, with 22% seen just once and about 60% held by the top ten. This entry comes from a study of T cells in Graves' hyperthyroidism and ophthalmopathy. Study-level findings and limits: A model built on 13 V-J features separated ophthalmopathy from stable hyperthyroidism.

A Clinical Activity Score of at least 3, a NOSPECS grade of at least 4 and a duration under 3 months were recorded in the ophthalmopathy patients. Clinical symptoms, serum thyroxine and TRAb, thyroid ultrasound and orbital computed tomography were used for the diagnoses. This TCR derives from a man aged 30 to 39 with Graves' ophthalmopathy. The sequenced material came from blood. This rearrangement joins TRBV7-9 to TRBJ2-5; D is perhaps TRBD2 (6 bases). CDR3 sequence (DNA): TGTGCCAGCAGCTTCTTTCGGGAGAGACCAAAAGAGACCCAGTACTTC. Protein: CASSFFRERPKETQYF.